These 24 T cell receptor beta chains share one sample of origin, sequenced in a study of T cell responses to AZD1222 COVID-19 vaccine. Assay used: immunoSEQ multiplex PCR; TCRdb lists only in-frame clones, some missing. The sample lists 100,000 to 150,000 clones, roughly 91% occurring once. The material was peripheral blood, obtained on day 0 of MenACWY control vaccination. These receptors came from an adult in good health.

The rearrangement joins TRBV6-5 to TRBJ2-7, with 11 bases lining up with TRBD2. Germline V gene sequence: CDR1 MNHEY, CDR2 SVGAGI. This CDR3 has 15 residues. The V segment lost 7 bases and the J segment 0 bases; nucleotides outside the gene matches: 5. As DNA, the CDR3 is TGTGCCAGCACCCCACTAGCGGGAGCCTCCTACGAGCAGTACTTC. This translates into CASTPLAGASYEQYF.

The J gene is TRBJ1-1, the V gene TRBV7-3, with 8 bases identical to TRBD1. This CDR3 spans 15 amino acids. J lost 4 bases, V lost 5 bases, and 9 bases had no gene match. Germline lookup yields CDR1 SGHTA and CDR2 FQGTGA. Written as DNA, the CDR3 is TGTGCCAGCAGCACCCCCAGGGGGCGACTCACTGAAGCTTTCTTT. Residues: CASSTPRGRLTEAFF.

Only a few counts were recorded for this clone. The genes are TRBV5-1 and TRBJ1-3; D not certain. This CDR3 contains 15 residues. Trimming took off 1 base at V and 0 bases at J, with 8 bases between the two ends. The V gene's germline CDR1 is SGHRS and CDR2 YFSETQ. The CDR3 reads CASSLYPRSGNTIYF. In DNA, the CDR3 is TGCGCCAGCAGCTTGTACCCGCGCTCTGGAAACACCATATATTTT.

The gene calls are TRBV4-1 and TRBJ2-3; TRBD2 agrees at 7 bases. The germline V gene has CDR1 MGHRA and CDR2 YSYEKL. V shed 7 bases and J 2 bases; nucleotides not matched to a gene: 12. The CDR3 is 16 residues long. CDR3 region: CASTKAGVADTDTQYF. CDR3 sequence (DNA): TGCGCCAGCACCAAGGCGGGGGTAGCGGACACAGATACGCAGTATTTT.

The chain joins TRBV29-1 to TRBJ1-1, with D possibly matching TRBD1 (5 bases). The ends were cut back, 2 bases at V and 5 bases at J, with 9 bases in the middle. Germline values: CDR1 SQVTM, CDR2 ANQGSEA. The CDR3 is 12 amino acids. In DNA form, the CDR3 reads TGCAGCGTTGAAAGTGGGGGTACTGAAGCTTTCTTT. Translating it yields CSVESGGTEAFF. The full variable domain, its missing parts supplied by reference TRBV29-1 and TRBJ1-1, is SAVISQKPSRDICQRGTSLTIQCQVDSQVTMMFWYRQQPGQSLTLIATANQGSEATYESGFVIDKFPISRPNLTFSTLTVSNMSPEDSSIYLCSVESGGTEAFFGQGTRLTVV.

V is TRBV12-3 or TRBV12-4 and J is TRBJ2-7; D might be TRBD1 or TRBD2, each matching 5 bases. V shed 3 bases and J shed 4 bases, with 7 bases lying between them. The CDR3 runs to 12 residues. The CDR3 nucleotides are TGTGCCAGCAGTTTGGGGGAATACGAGCAGTACTTC. Amino acid sequence: CASSLGEYEQYF.

The V gene is TRBV5-1, the J gene TRBJ2-7; 14 nucleotides match TRBD2. The CDR3 consists of 18 residues. The ends lost 4 bases at V and 4 bases at J; junction bases unmatched: 13. Germline loops: CDR1 SGHRS, CDR2 YFSETQ. DNA of the CDR3: TGCGCCAGCAGCCCGGGACTAGCGGGAGTCCCGACCCCTTACGAGCAGTACTTC. As protein: CASSPGLAGVPTPYEQYF.

The chain employs TRBV10-3 and TRBJ1-2; possible D gene TRBD1, 6 bases. CDR1 is ENHRY and CDR2 is SYGVKD in the germline V gene. The CDR3 has 20 amino acids. Trimming cost V 6 bases and J 5 bases, with 34 bases left between them. The CDR3: CAISEGGFRAYDEASYGYTF. CDR3 sequence (DNA): TGTGCCATCAGCGAGGGGGGGTTTCGTGCCTATGATGAGGCGTCGTATGGCTACACCTTC.

The chain has TRBV18 and TRBJ2-7; D remains unclear. The V end was cut by 5 bases, the J end by 5 bases, with 16 bases between. The CDR3 has 14 residues. Per the germline V gene, CDR1 is KGHSH and CDR2 is LQKENI. As DNA, the CDR3 is TGTGCCAGCTCAGCCCGAAGAGAGGCGGACGAGCAGTACTTC. It translates to CASSARREADEQYF.

For this clone: The same CDR3 can be traced to other DNA sequences in this sample. The genes are TRBV2 and TRBJ1-1; D may be TRBD1 (5 bases). The CDR3 loop spans 13 amino acids. V was clipped by 4 bases and J by 2 bases, with 8 bases between them. Germline V gene sequence: CDR1 SNHLY, CDR2 FYNNEI. The DNA of the CDR3 is TGTGCCAGCAGTGTAGGGGAAAACACTGAAGCTTTCTTT. Translation gives CASSVGENTEAFF.

The rearrangement links TRBV3-1 (or the pseudogene TRBV3-2) to TRBJ1-3; D remains unclear. The V gene lost 0 bases and the J gene lost 3 bases, with 12 bases spanning the gap. CDR3 length: 16 residues. Germline-derived CDR1 and CDR2 are LGHDT and YNNKEL (reference sequence). The CDR3 sequence: CASSQDWQTNGNTIYF. CDR3 in DNA: TGTGCCAGCAGCCAAGATTGGCAGACAAATGGAAACACCATATATTTT.

This sequence joins TRBV28 and TRBJ2-7, with 13 bases lining up with TRBD2. Germline-derived CDR1 and CDR2 are MDHEN and SYDVKM. This CDR3 is 15 amino acids long. The V segment lost 4 bases and the J segment 3 bases; nucleotides outside the gene matches: 3. The CDR3 coding sequence is TGTGCCAGCAGTTGGGGACTAGCGGGATTCTACGAGCAGTACTTC. Translation gives CASSWGLAGFYEQYF.

V usage is TRBV24-1 and J usage is TRBJ2-3; D unclear. Between the trimmed V and J ends, which lost 1 base and 6 bases, there was a span of 7 bases. The CDR3 covers 13 residues. CDR1 and CDR2 from the germline V gene are KGHDR and SFDVKD. CDR3 sequence: CATSDFNGDTQYF. The CDR3 bases are TGTGCCACCAGTGATTTTAATGGGGATACGCAGTATTTT.

This clone appeared a single time. The chain couples TRBV6-5 to TRBJ1-6; a possible D gene is TRBD1 (6 bases). Per germline, CDR1 MNHEY and CDR2 SVGAGI. V lost 5 bases and J 11 bases, leaving 16 bases between the germline ends. This CDR3 spans 14 amino acids. CDR3 sequence: CASSPSGDIAPLHF. CDR3 bases: TGTGCCAGCAGTCCTTCAGGGGACATAGCACCCCTCCACTTT.

CDR3 nucleotide sequence: TGTGCCAGCAGCCCGGGGACCGGTAATGAAAAACTGTTTTTT. Residues: CASSPGTGNEKLFF. V is TRBV11-3 and J is TRBJ1-4, with a possible D match to TRBD1 (5 bases). The germline V gene encodes CDR1 SGHNT and CDR2 YENEEA. This CDR3 is built from 14 residues. V shed 5 bases and J shed 4 bases, with 11 bases lying between them.

The chain carries TRBV11-3 and TRBJ2-5; possibly TRBD2 for D (5 bases). CDR3 length: 16 residues. V was clipped by 2 bases and J by 2 bases, with 15 bases between them. Germline lookup yields CDR1 SGHNT and CDR2 YENEEA. CDR3 residues: CASSLYAAGRQETQYF. CDR3 nucleotide sequence: TGTGCCAGCAGCTTATACGCGGCGGGCCGGCAAGAGACCCAGTACTTC.

This chain joins TRBV4-1 and TRBJ2-7; 7 bases are a match to TRBD2. The CDR3 consists of 16 residues. V shed 0 bases and J 5 bases; nucleotides not matched to a gene: 10. CDR1 is MGHRA and CDR2 is YSYEKL in the germline V gene. CDR3 protein: CASSQDDLAVPNEQYF. The CDR3 DNA follows: TGCGCCAGCAGCCAAGATGACCTAGCGGTACCTAACGAGCAGTACTTC.

The V gene is TRBV11-2, the J gene TRBJ1-2; D remains unclear. The germline CDR1 and CDR2 sequences are SGHAT and FQNNGV. This CDR3 comprises 13 residues. Trimming stripped 6 bases from V and 0 bases from J, with 8 bases between. The CDR3 is CASRKISNYGYTF. The CDR3 bases are TGTGCCAGCAGGAAAATCTCTAACTATGGCTACACCTTC.

The genes are TRBV7-2 and TRBJ1-2, with 7 bases matching TRBD1. Germline loops: CDR1 SGHTA, CDR2 FQGNSA. V lost 5 bases, J lost 2 bases, and 8 bases stayed unmatched. The CDR3 contains 15 residues. CDR3: CASSQGGFANYGYTF. The CDR3 nucleotides read TGTGCCAGCAGCCAGGGGGGGTTTGCGAACTATGGCTACACCTTC.

V and J are TRBV24-1 and TRBJ1-2; 8 nucleotides align to TRBD1. Germline lookup yields CDR1 KGHDR and CDR2 SFDVKD. Trimming removed 4 bases from V and 4 bases from J; junction bases left unmatched: 7. The CDR3 spans 15 residues. CDR3 nucleotides: TGTGCCACCAGTGACGGACAGGGTCGAGGCTATGGCTACACCTTC. Translated: CATSDGQGRGYGYTF.

This chain joins TRBV4-3 and TRBJ2-7; tentatively, D is TRBD1 (6 bases). This CDR3 contains 16 residues. The V end lost 3 bases, the J end lost 2 bases, and 17 bases lay between the germline ends. Germline CDR1 LGHNA, CDR2 YSLEER. The CDR3 sequence: CASSQGHRSRTYEQYF. CDR3 nucleotides: TGCGCCAGCAGCCAGGGACACAGGTCCCGGACCTACGAGCAGTACTTC.

The chain uses TRBV29-1 and TRBJ2-3; D possibly uses TRBD1 or TRBD2 (5 bases each). The CDR3 is made up of 14 amino acids. V lost 5 bases and J 3 bases, leaving 15 bases between the germline ends. CDR1 and CDR2 (germline): SQVTM, ANQGSEA. This chain's CDR3 is CSVSRGEVTDTQYF. The CDR3, as DNA: TGCAGCGTTTCGAGGGGAGAGGTTACAGATACGCAGTATTTT.

The chain joins TRBV24-1 to TRBJ1-5, with TRBD1 as a possible D gene (5 bases). V shed 3 bases and J shed 0 bases, with 11 bases lying between them. The germline V gene encodes CDR1 KGHDR and CDR2 SFDVKD. The CDR3 has 16 residues. Written as DNA, the CDR3 is TGTGCCACCAGTGATCGGGACGGCTATAGCAATCAGCCCCAGCATTTT. This gives the protein CATSDRDGYSNQPQHF.

In its sample, this clone was seen once. The gene calls are TRBV7-9 and TRBJ2-7; D gene uncertain. V was cut by 8 bases and J by 0 bases, with 20 bases left in between. The CDR3 extends over 16 amino acids. Germline V gene sequence: CDR1 SEHNR, CDR2 FQNEAQ (reference sequence). CDR3 sequence: CASSRQGQPSSYEQYF. DNA for the CDR3: TGTGCCAGCTCTCGCCAAGGGCAACCTAGCTCCTACGAGCAGTACTTC.